One T cell receptor (beta chain) is described in this entry. Antigen specificity is unknown. This sample was taken from a study of blood T cells in healthy people across ages. Study-wide findings and caveats: Because sorting was not performed, PBMCs prevented conclusive naive versus antigen-experienced comparison.

Primed by a sample-barcoded 5' primer and a J-beta primer mix, a second PCR proceeded for roughly 7 to 12 cycles. TCRdb itself ran the 5' RACE reads through MiXCR, one entry per CDR3 protein. The sample includes 1,300,000 or so distinct CDR3 sequences, 55% to 75% of them seen just once. This CDR3 has 16 residues. V shed 5 bases and J shed 7 bases, with 18 bases lying between them. Looked up from germline, CDR1 is SNHLY and CDR2 is FYNNEI. The specimen was blood. The rearrangement joins TRBV2 to TRBJ1-6, with a possible D match to TRBD1 (6 bases). This clonotype originated in a young man in good health. Here the CDR3 reads CASSPPPGTLNSPLHF. CDR3 bases: TGTGCCAGCAGTCCCCCCCCAGGGACACTAAATTCACCCCTCCACTTT.